Each of the 21 T cell receptor beta chains below was sequenced from the same sample in a study of blood T cells in healthy people across ages. A sample-barcoded 5' primer and a J-beta primer mix were used in a second PCR of about 7 to 11 cycles. MiXCR was run by TCRdb on the 5' RACE reads, yielding one entry per CDR3 protein. The sample contains 1.5 million to 1.8 million distinct CDR3 sequences, roughly 43% of which appear only once. The sequencing sample was made of blood. Receptors originate from a woman between 18 and 30 years old in good health.

This sequence joins TRBV29-1 and TRBJ2-1; D could derive from TRBD1 or TRBD2 (5 bases each). The DNA end lines up better with TRBJ2-7; the J call may be wrong. The CDR3 contains 15 residues. Germline V gene data show CDR1 as SQVTM and CDR2 as ANQGSEA. Here the CDR3 DNA reads TGCAGCGTTGTCGGGGCCCCAGGGATTTACAATGAGCAGTACTTC. Translating gives CSVVGAPGIYNEQYF.

J is TRBJ1-6 and V is TRBV20-1; 7 bases map to TRBD1. The CDR3 is 14 residues long. The V segment lost 6 bases and the J segment 7 bases; nucleotides outside the gene matches: 9. Germline V gene sequence: CDR1 DFQATT, CDR2 SNEGSKA (reference sequence). CDR3 DNA sequence: TGCAGTGCCGATCAGGGGGAACAAAATTCACCCCTCCACTTT. This gives the protein CSADQGEQNSPLHF.

The rearrangement uses TRBV20-1 and TRBJ2-7; TRBD1 is a possible D gene (5 bases). CDR3 length: 13 residues. Germline assignment: CDR1 DFQATT and CDR2 SNEGSKA (reference sequence). Trimming took off 5 bases at V and 2 bases at J, with 13 bases between the two ends. DNA of the CDR3: TGCAGTGCTCTGGACAAAGGGCCCTACGAGCAGTACTTC. This gives the protein CSALDKGPYEQYF.

The chain is built from TRBV28 and TRBJ2-1, with 7 positions matching TRBD2. The DNA matches TRBJ2-7 better at its end, which makes the J call doubtful. Germline CDR1 reads MDHEN; CDR2 reads SYDVKM. The CDR3 is 15 amino acids. The DNA of the CDR3 is TGTGCCAGCATACCTCGACTAGCAGCATACAATGAGCAGTACTTC. This translates into CASIPRLAAYNEQYF.

In its sample, this clonotype was seen a few times. The rearrangement links TRBV20-1 to TRBJ2-3; TRBD2 is a possible D gene (6 bases). V was pared by 6 bases and J by 0 bases, with 22 bases between. Germline V gives CDR1 DFQATT, CDR2 SNEGSKA (reference sequence). The CDR3 sequence is 17 residues long. Here the CDR3 DNA reads TGCAGTGCCGAGCCGCGTTTTTACGGGAGTAGCACAGATACGCAGTATTTT. This translates into CSAEPRFYGSSTDTQYF.

The genes are TRBV20-1 and TRBJ2-4; the D is unclear. Germline V lookup: CDR1 DFQATT, CDR2 SNEGSKA (reference sequence). The CDR3 spans 14 residues. Trimming took 5 bases from V and 13 from J, leaving 24 bases between them. CDR3 in DNA: TGCAGTGCTCTTGCGCCTGGACCTTACAATGAGCAGTACTTC. Translated: CSALAPGPYNEQYF.

This chain connects TRBV27 to TRBJ1-3; D may be TRBD1 (6 bases). The germline V and J ends were trimmed by 3 bases and 2 bases, with 11 bases remaining between them. This CDR3 has 15 residues. From germline, CDR1 is MNHEY and CDR2 SMNVEV (reference sequence). The CDR3 DNA sequence: TGTGCCAGCAGTTTCTCAGGGGTGGCTGGAAACACCATATATTTT. It is translated as CASSFSGVAGNTIYF.

This clonotype showed up many times. V and J are TRBV6-4 and TRBJ2-1, with 7 bases matching TRBD2. Trimming took 2 bases from V and 6 from J; bases not matched to a gene: 7. In germline, CDR1 is MRHNA, CDR2 SNTAGT. CDR3 length equals 15 residues. The CDR3 here is CASSDGAGRGNEQFF. CDR3 DNA sequence: TGTGCCAGCAGTGACGGAGCGGGAAGGGGCAATGAGCAGTTCTTC.

This chain uses TRBV9 with TRBJ2-3, with TRBD2 matching over 7 bases. The V and J ends lost 4 bases and 5 bases, in that order; junction bases with no gene match: 7. The CDR3 runs 14 residues. Germline V gene sequence: CDR1 SGDLS, CDR2 YYNGEE. The CDR3 loop is CASSPSGVLDTQYF. The CDR3 nucleotides read TGTGCCAGCAGCCCCAGCGGGGTTTTAGATACGCAGTATTTT.

This clonotype was recorded only once. V is TRBV3-1 and J is TRBJ2-1; D perhaps matches TRBD2 (6 bases). V was pared by 1 base and J by 6 bases, with 16 bases between. CDR1 and CDR2 from the germline V gene are LGHDT and YNNKEL (reference sequence). This CDR3 contains 16 residues. The CDR3 reads CASSQGQPGSSNEQFF. CDR3 DNA sequence: TGTGCCAGCAGCCAAGGTCAACCCGGGAGTTCCAATGAGCAGTTCTTC.

This rearrangement joins TRBV7-7 to TRBJ2-1, with TRBD2 matching over 11 bases. Germline CDR1 is SSHAT and CDR2 is FNYEAQ (reference sequence). The CDR3 has 15 residues. CDR3 protein: CASAIAGGPYNEQFF. As DNA, the CDR3 is TGTGCTAGCGCCATAGCGGGGGGGCCCTACAATGAGCAGTTCTTC.

This clonotype showed up many times. The chain has TRBV6-5 and TRBJ2-1; D is possibly TRBD2 (5 bases). Trimming pared 5 bases from V and 8 bases from J, leaving 7 bases between. The CDR3 covers 11 residues. Germline-derived CDR1 and CDR2 are MNHEY and SVGAGI. The CDR3 loop is CASSARDEQFF. In DNA form, the CDR3 reads TGTGCCAGCAGTGCGAGGGATGAGCAGTTCTTC.

The J gene is TRBJ2-1, the V gene TRBV12-3 or TRBV12-4, with D perhaps TRBD2 (5 bases). The CDR3 runs 15 residues. The V end was cut by 3 bases, the J end by 6 bases, with 15 bases between. The CDR3 reads CASSLGVALVNEQFF. The DNA for the CDR3 is TGTGCCAGCAGTTTGGGAGTAGCTTTGGTCAATGAGCAGTTCTTC.

There are a few counts of this clonotype. The rearrangement uses TRBV7-2 and TRBJ1-3; D unclear. The CDR3 spans 16 residues. The V end lost 1 base, the J end lost 2 bases, and 12 bases lay between the germline ends. Germline values: CDR1 SGHTA, CDR2 FQGNSA. CDR3 in DNA: TGTGCCAGCAGCTTAGGAGGGCGGGCTGCTGGAAACACCATATATTTT. Its protein product is CASSLGGRAAGNTIYF.

This clonotype has only a few counts. The CDR3 region is CASSESVYGYTF. Here the CDR3 DNA reads TGTGCCAGCAGTGAGAGCGTCTATGGCTACACCTTC. J is TRBJ1-2 and V is TRBV2; D gene unclear. CDR3 length equals 12 residues. The germline gives CDR1 SNHLY, CDR2 FYNNEI. Trimming removed 3 bases at V and 4 bases at J, with 6 bases between.

This chain links TRBV5-4 with TRBJ2-3, with D hard to call. The CDR3 is made up of 13 amino acids. The V and J ends lost 2 bases and 10 bases respectively, with 14 bases between them. The germline V gene encodes CDR1 SGHNT and CDR2 YYREEE (reference sequence). The CDR3: CASSFDSFPSQYF. The CDR3 DNA sequence: TGTGCCAGCAGCTTCGACTCCTTCCCTTCGCAGTATTTT.

This clonotype occurred a few times. V and J are TRBV5-1 and TRBJ2-3; D ambiguous. The germline V and J ends were trimmed by 4 bases and 1 base, with 10 bases remaining between them. CDR1 is SGHRS, CDR2 YFSETQ, per germline. This CDR3 has 14 amino acids. The CDR3 DNA follows: TGCGCCAGCAGCGAGGACCCCGGCACAGATACGCAGTATTTT. Its translation is CASSEDPGTDTQYF.

V is TRBV12-3 or TRBV12-4 and J is TRBJ2-7; D is unresolved. V lost 7 bases, J lost 6 bases, and 7 bases lay in between. This CDR3 region has 10 residues. The CDR3 region has the DNA TGTGCCAGCATTAAGTGCGAGCAGTACTTC. Translating gives CASIKCEQYF.

The sample holds a few counts of this clonotype. The genes are TRBV6-2 or TRBV6-3 and TRBJ2-5, with 9 bases matching TRBD2. The CDR3 sequence is 15 residues long. Germline-derived CDR1 and CDR2 are MNHEY and SVGEGT. With 5 bases clipped from V and 3 bases from J, the junction kept 7 bases outside the gene matches. CDR3 nucleotide sequence: TGTGCCAGCAGTGCCCGACTAGCGGAGAAAGAGACCCAGTACTTC. As protein: CASSARLAEKETQYF.

The rearrangement joins TRBV7-2 to TRBJ2-7; perhaps D is TRBD1 or TRBD2 (6 bases each). V shed 5 bases and J shed 4 bases, with 15 bases lying between them. In germline, CDR1 is SGHTA, CDR2 FQGNSA. This CDR3 contains 14 residues. The CDR3 nucleotides read TGTGCCAGCAGCCCTCGGGGGCGCGAGTACGAGCAGTACTTC. Translation: CASSPRGREYEQYF.

This clonotype was seen a handful of times. This chain joins TRBV9 and TRBJ1-1; D unresolved. Germline V gives CDR1 SGDLS, CDR2 YYNGEE. This CDR3 comprises 16 residues. V was shortened by 0 bases and J by 4 bases, with 16 bases between the two germline ends. CDR3: CASSVDVDLRVTEAFF. The CDR3 bases are TGTGCCAGCAGCGTAGATGTGGACCTAAGAGTCACTGAAGCTTTCTTT.